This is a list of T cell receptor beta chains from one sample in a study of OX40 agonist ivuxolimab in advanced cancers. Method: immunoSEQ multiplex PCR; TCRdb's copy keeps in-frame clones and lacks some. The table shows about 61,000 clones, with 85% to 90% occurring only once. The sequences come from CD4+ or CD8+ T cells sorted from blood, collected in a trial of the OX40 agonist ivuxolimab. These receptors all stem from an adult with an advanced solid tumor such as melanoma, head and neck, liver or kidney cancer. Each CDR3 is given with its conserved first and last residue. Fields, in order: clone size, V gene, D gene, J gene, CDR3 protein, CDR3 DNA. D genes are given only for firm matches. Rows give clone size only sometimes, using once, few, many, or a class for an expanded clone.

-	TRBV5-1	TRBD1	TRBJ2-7	CASSSYPRPGQTYEQYF	TGCGCCAGCAGCTCGTACCCAAGACCGGGACAGACCTACGAGCAGTACTTC
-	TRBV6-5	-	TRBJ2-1	CASSYRRQYNEQFF	TGTGCCAGCAGTTATCGGCGGCAGTACAATGAGCAGTTCTTC
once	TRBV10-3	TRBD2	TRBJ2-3	CAISEPGLAGDTQYF	TGTGCCATCAGTGAGCCGGGACTAGCGGGAGATACGCAGTATTTT
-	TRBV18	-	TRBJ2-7	CASSPGGYEQYF	TGTGCCAGCTCACCGGGCGGATACGAGCAGTACTTC
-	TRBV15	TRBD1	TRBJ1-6	CATSRDQRGQAGTNSPLHF	TGTGCCACCAGCAGAGACCAAAGGGGACAGGCCGGGACTAATTCACCCCTCCACTTT
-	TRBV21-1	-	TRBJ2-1	CASTSWGDNEQFF	TGTGCCAGCACCTCCTGGGGGGATAATGAGCAGTTCTTC
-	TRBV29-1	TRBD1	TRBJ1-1	CSVQGQPNTEAFF	TGCAGCGTCCAGGGACAGCCCAACACTGAAGCTTTCTTT
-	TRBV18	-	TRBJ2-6	CASSPVRETSYSGANVLTF	TGTGCCAGCTCACCAGTTAGGGAAACATCGTACTCTGGGGCCAACGTCCTGACTTTC
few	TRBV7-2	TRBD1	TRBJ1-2	CASSEGQGFYTF	TGTGCCAGCAGCGAAGGACAGGGTTTCTACACCTTC
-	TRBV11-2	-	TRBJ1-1	CASRLSANTEAFF	TGTGCCAGCAGACTAAGTGCGAACACTGAAGCTTTCTTT
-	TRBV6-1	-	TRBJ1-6	CASSGGAQGSPLRF	TGTGCCAGCAGTGGAGGGGCGCAGGGATCGCCCCTCCGCTTT
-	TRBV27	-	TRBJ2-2	CASSLNDGELFF	TGTGCCAGCAGTTTGAATGACGGGGAGCTGTTTTTT
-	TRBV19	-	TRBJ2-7	CASSLRHKYEQYF	TGTGCCAGTAGTCTCCGGCACAAATACGAGCAGTACTTC
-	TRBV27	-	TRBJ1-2	CASSSHLGAAIGGYTF	TGTGCCAGCAGTTCACACCTCGGGGCGGCAATAGGAGGCTACACCTTC
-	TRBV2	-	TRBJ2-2	CASSGTGELFF	TGTGCCAGCAGTGGCACCGGGGAGCTGTTTTTT
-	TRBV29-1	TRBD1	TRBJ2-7	CSVGTGLYEQYF	TGCAGCGTAGGGACAGGCCTCTACGAGCAGTACTTC